The next 11 T cell receptor beta chains were all read from a single sample in a study of cytomegalovirus exposure and HLA in healthy donors (dated by TCRdb to about 2017). Library method: the immunoSEQ multiplex PCR assay. For the multiplex PCR, a mixture combining 60 forward primers for TCR Vbeta segments and 13 reverse primers for TCR Jbeta segments was used. In TCRdb, the immuneACCESS table is reduced to in-frame sequences with V and J assigned. These tables do not hold every clone; where another copy was compared, an unresolved V gene accounts for under half, and the others remain unexplained. This sample's clone table shows about 76,000 clones. The top ten clonotypes cover around 5% of the sample. Sequencing used PBMCs. The receptor source for this set is a woman aged 40 to 49 in good health and CMV-seropositive.

J is TRBJ2-3 and V is TRBV27, with 14 bases identical to TRBD2. With 4 bases clipped from V and 4 bases from J, the junction kept 4 bases outside the gene matches. CDR3 length: 16 residues. In germline, CDR1 is MNHEY, CDR2 SMNVEV (reference sequence). The CDR3 loop reads CASSSWTSGGSDTQYF. DNA of the CDR3: TGTGCCAGCAGTTCTTGGACTAGCGGGGGGTCAGATACGCAGTATTTT.

V and J are TRBV2 and TRBJ2-2; TRBD1 is a possible D gene (6 bases). V shed 3 bases and J shed 1 base, with 12 bases lying between them. From germline, CDR1 is SNHLY and CDR2 FYNNEI. This CDR3 has 16 amino acids. CDR3 in amino acids: CASSDAGVENTGELFF. Here the CDR3 DNA reads TGTGCCAGCAGTGACGCAGGGGTTGAGAACACCGGGGAGCTGTTTTTT. Using reference TRBV2 and TRBJ2-2 for the parts outside the CDR3, the full variable domain is EPEVTQTPSHQVTQMGQEVILRCVPISNHLYFYWYRQILGQKVEFLVSFYNNEISEKSEIFDDQFSVERPDGSNFTLKIRSTKLEDSAMYFCASSDAGVENTGELFFGEGSRLTVL.

CDR3 residues: CAICAASGGAGELFF. The CDR3 DNA follows: TGTGCCATCTGTGCTGCTAGCGGGGGGGCCGGGGAGCTGTTTTTT. This chain joins TRBV10-3 and TRBJ2-2, with 12 bases identical to TRBD2. The CDR3 is 15 residues long. Germline CDR1 and CDR2: ENHRY and SYGVKD. Losses at the gene ends were 8 bases for V and 6 bases for J; bases not matched to a gene: 7.

The genes are TRBV5-1 and TRBJ1-1, with 7 bases lining up with TRBD1. The CDR3 runs to 15 residues. V shed 2 bases, J shed 0 bases, and the junction held 4 bases outside the gene matches. Germline V gene sequence: CDR1 SGHRS, CDR2 YFSETQ. CDR3: CASSFETGMNTEAFF. CDR3 DNA sequence: TGCGCCAGCAGCTTTGAGACAGGGATGAACACTGAAGCTTTCTTT.

V and J are TRBV28 and TRBJ1-2; D possibly corresponds to TRBD1 (5 bases). Germline V gene lookup returns CDR1 MDHEN and CDR2 SYDVKM. V lost 2 bases, J lost 7 bases, and 8 bases lay in between. The CDR3 contains 12 residues. This chain's CDR3 is CASSLAGIGYTF. CDR3 sequence (DNA): TGTGCCAGCAGTTTAGCAGGGATTGGCTACACCTTC.

This chain joins TRBV12-5 and TRBJ2-5; D may be TRBD1 (5 bases). With the DNA end fitting TRBJ2-7 better, the J assignment may be wrong. CDR1 LGHNT and CDR2 FRNRAP come from the germline V gene. There are 16 residues in the CDR3. The CDR3 sequence: CASGLVNGQGSYEQYF. The CDR3 DNA follows: TGTGCTAGTGGTTTGGTTAATGGTCAGGGCTCCTACGAGCAGTACTTC.

V gene TRBV9 combines with J gene TRBJ1-1; TRBD1 matches at 7 bases. V lost 3 bases and J lost 1; bases outside the gene matches: 3. The CDR3 consists of 14 residues. Germline V gene data show CDR1 as SGDLS and CDR2 as YYNGEE. The CDR3 bases are TGTGCCAGCAGCGCCGGGGACAGGAACACTGAAGCTTTCTTT. Translating gives CASSAGDRNTEAFF.

The V and J genes are TRBV7-2 and TRBJ1-2; tentatively, D is TRBD1 (6 bases). Germline CDR1 reads SGHTA; CDR2 reads FQGNSA. V shed 4 bases and J shed 4 bases, with 16 bases lying between them. This CDR3 has 15 residues. The CDR3: CASSSPTGNFYGYTF. The CDR3 region has the DNA TGTGCCAGCAGCTCTCCGACAGGAAACTTCTATGGCTACACCTTC.

This chain links TRBV27 with TRBJ1-1, with 7 bases identical to TRBD1. The ends lost 6 bases at V and 0 bases at J; junction bases unmatched: 4. The CDR3 is 14 amino acids. Looked up from germline, CDR1 is MNHEY and CDR2 is SMNVEV (reference sequence). The CDR3 bases are TGTGCCAGCAGCCGAGGGGGCTTGAACACTGAAGCTTTCTTT. Protein: CASSRGGLNTEAFF.

V gene TRBV5-1 combines with J gene TRBJ1-4; TRBD1 aligns across 7 bases. This CDR3 is built from 15 residues. Trimming took 0 bases from V and 7 from J; bases not matched to a gene: 6. Germline loops: CDR1 SGHRS, CDR2 YFSETQ. Here the CDR3 reads CASSLERQGGEKLFF. The CDR3 bases are TGCGCCAGCAGCTTGGAGCGACAGGGAGGTGAAAAACTGTTTTTT.

The rearrangement uses TRBV6-6 and TRBJ2-2; the D gene is possibly TRBD2 (6 bases). CDR1 and CDR2 (germline): MNHNY, SVGAGI (reference sequence). V lost 7 bases and J 3 bases, leaving 18 bases between the germline ends. CDR3 size: 16 residues. CDR3: CASINSETRDTGELFF. The CDR3, as DNA: TGTGCCAGCATCAATAGCGAGACTAGAGACACCGGGGAGCTGTTTTTT.